The next 9 T cell receptor beta chains were all read from a single sample in a study of CD8+ T cells in alopecia areata. Treatment denoted: oral pan-JAK inhibitor, 5-10 mg twice daily. Reverse transcribed after extraction, RNA yielded cDNA as the sequencing template. The repertoire was sequenced with immunoSEQ multiplex PCR; TCRdb's copy has only in-frame clones and lacks some. The sample includes about 76,000 clones, about 71% of them seen just once. The sample in question was CD8+ T cells sorted from blood, obtained at week 24, from a patient treated with tofacitinib. These receptors were collected from a human donor with alopecia areata.

The genes are TRBV29-1 and TRBJ2-2; no reliable D call. The CDR3 spans 12 residues. Germline-derived CDR1 and CDR2 are SQVTM and ANQGSEA. Trimming stripped 6 bases from V and 7 bases from J, with 12 bases between. The CDR3 reads CSVRTGDGELFF. DNA of the CDR3: TGCAGCGTCCGGACGGGCGACGGGGAGCTGTTTTTT.

In this sample, this clone turned up a few times. This chain links TRBV18 with TRBJ2-1; D is unresolved. The V gene's germline CDR1 is KGHSH and CDR2 LQKENI. CDR3 length equals 13 residues. The V end was cut by 0 bases, the J end by 6 bases, with 6 bases between. The CDR3 DNA is TGTGCCAGCTCACCACCGGCAGCCAATGAGCAGTTCTTC. This encodes CASSPPAANEQFF.

This clone was seen only once. The CDR3 is CASSWRGGGQETQYF. The CDR3, as DNA: TGCGCCAGCAGCTGGCGGGGCGGAGGGCAAGAGACCCAGTACTTC. The rearrangement uses TRBV5-1 and TRBJ2-5, with D perhaps matching TRBD2 (6 bases). Germline V gives CDR1 SGHRS, CDR2 YFSETQ. The CDR3 runs 15 residues. Deletions cut 3 bases from V and 2 bases from J, with 14 bases between.

This clone was found a few times. The chain employs TRBV7-9 and TRBJ2-7; D gene uncertain. The germline V gene has CDR1 SEHNR and CDR2 FQNEAQ (reference sequence). CDR3 length equals 13 residues. V gave up 1 base and J gave up 3 bases, with 7 bases separating them. The chain's CDR3 is CASSLVPDYEQYF. CDR3 nucleotides: TGTGCCAGCAGCTTAGTGCCAGACTACGAGCAGTACTTC.

This clone showed up just a few times. This chain uses TRBV4-1 with TRBJ2-3, with D tentatively TRBD2 (7 bases). CDR1 and CDR2 from the germline V gene are MGHRA and YSYEKL. This CDR3 is built from 17 residues. V gave up 0 bases and J gave up 2 bases, with 15 bases separating them. CDR3 amino acids: CASSQDPFGGHTDTQYF. CDR3 DNA: TGCGCCAGCAGCCAAGACCCCTTCGGGGGGCACACAGATACGCAGTATTTT.

This chain uses TRBV27 with TRBJ1-5; no definite D call. Looked up from germline, CDR1 is MNHEY and CDR2 is SMNVEV (reference sequence). This CDR3 contains 14 residues. V was shortened by 4 bases and J by 7 bases, with 14 bases between the two germline ends. This CDR3 is CASSSGRRGQPQHF. The DNA for the CDR3 is TGTGCCAGCAGTTCCGGCAGGCGTGGCCAGCCCCAGCATTTT.

V gene TRBV5-1 combines with J gene TRBJ2-2; perhaps TRBD1 as D (5 bases). Germline CDR1 is SGHRS and CDR2 is YFSETQ. V was cut by 6 bases and J by 4 bases, with 10 bases left in between. The CDR3 has 13 residues. The CDR3 loop reads CASNSGSTGELFF. In DNA form, the CDR3 reads TGCGCCAGCAACTCAGGGTCCACCGGGGAGCTGTTTTTT.

The V gene is TRBV7-8, the J gene TRBJ2-7, with TRBD2 identical over 10 bases. Germline loops: CDR1 SGHVS, CDR2 FQNEAQ. The V gene end was trimmed by 2 bases and the J gene end by 2 bases; junction bases not matched to a gene: 6. The CDR3 has 16 residues. CDR3 amino acids: CASSLLAGTSAYEQYF. CDR3 nucleotide sequence: TGTGCCAGCAGCTTATTAGCCGGGACTAGCGCCTACGAGCAGTACTTC. Using reference TRBV7-8 and TRBJ2-7 for the parts outside the CDR3, the full variable domain is GAGVSQSPRYKVAKRGQDVALRCDPISGHVSLFWYQQALGQGPEFLTYFQNEAQLDKSGLPSDRFFAERPEGSVSTLKIQRTQQEDSAVYLCASSLLAGTSAYEQYFGPGTRLTVT.

The gene calls are TRBV4-3 and TRBJ2-1; perhaps TRBD1 as D (6 bases). Germline loops: CDR1 LGHNA, CDR2 YSLEER. CDR3 size: 17 residues. Trimming took 0 bases from V and 0 from J, leaving 12 bases between them. The chain's CDR3 is CASSQDRRGYSYNEQFF. The CDR3, as DNA: TGCGCCAGCAGCCAAGACCGCAGGGGATACTCCTACAATGAGCAGTTCTTC.